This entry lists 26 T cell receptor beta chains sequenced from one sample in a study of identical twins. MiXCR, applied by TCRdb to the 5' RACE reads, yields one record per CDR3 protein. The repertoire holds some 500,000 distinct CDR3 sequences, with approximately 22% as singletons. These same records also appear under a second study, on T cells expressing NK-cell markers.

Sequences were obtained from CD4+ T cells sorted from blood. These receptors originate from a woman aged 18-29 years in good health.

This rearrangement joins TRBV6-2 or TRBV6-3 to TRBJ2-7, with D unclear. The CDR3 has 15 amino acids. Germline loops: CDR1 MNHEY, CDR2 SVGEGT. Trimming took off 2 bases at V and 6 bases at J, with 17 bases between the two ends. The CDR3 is CASSYGNRSWGEQYF. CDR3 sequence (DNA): TGTGCCAGCAGTTACGGCAATAGGTCGTGGGGCGAGCAGTACTTC.

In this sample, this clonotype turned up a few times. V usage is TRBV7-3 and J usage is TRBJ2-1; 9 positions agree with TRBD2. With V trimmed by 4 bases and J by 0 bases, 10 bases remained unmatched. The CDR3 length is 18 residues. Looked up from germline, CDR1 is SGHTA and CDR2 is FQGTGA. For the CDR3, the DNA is TGTGCCAGCAGCTCCCCAACAGCGGGGGGTTACTCCTACAATGAGCAGTTCTTC. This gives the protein CASSSPTAGGYSYNEQFF.

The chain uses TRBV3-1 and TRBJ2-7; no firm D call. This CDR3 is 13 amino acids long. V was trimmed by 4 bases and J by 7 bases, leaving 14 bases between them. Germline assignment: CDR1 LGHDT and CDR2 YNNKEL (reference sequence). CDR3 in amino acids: CASSRSRVLEQYF. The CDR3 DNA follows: TGTGCCAGCAGCCGTAGCCGGGTGCTGGAGCAGTACTTC.

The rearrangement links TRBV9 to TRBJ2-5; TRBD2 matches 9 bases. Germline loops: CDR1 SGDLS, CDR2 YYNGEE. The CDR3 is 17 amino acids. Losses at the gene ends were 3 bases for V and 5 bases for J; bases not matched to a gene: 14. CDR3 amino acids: CASSAGDSGGDKETQYF. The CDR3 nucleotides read TGTGCCAGCAGCGCCGGGGATAGCGGGGGAGACAAGGAGACCCAGTACTTC. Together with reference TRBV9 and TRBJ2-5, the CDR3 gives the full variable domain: DSGVTQTPKHLITATGQRVTLRCSPRSGDLSVYWYQQSLDQGLQFLIQYYNGEERAKGNILERFSAQQFPDLHSELNLSSLELGDSALYFCASSAGDSGGDKETQYFGPGTRLLVL.

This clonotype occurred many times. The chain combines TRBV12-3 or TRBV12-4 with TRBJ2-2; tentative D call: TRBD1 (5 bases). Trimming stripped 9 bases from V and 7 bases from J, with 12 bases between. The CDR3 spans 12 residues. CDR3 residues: CARQGFGGELFF. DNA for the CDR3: TGTGCCAGGCAGGGCTTCGGCGGGGAGCTGTTTTTT.

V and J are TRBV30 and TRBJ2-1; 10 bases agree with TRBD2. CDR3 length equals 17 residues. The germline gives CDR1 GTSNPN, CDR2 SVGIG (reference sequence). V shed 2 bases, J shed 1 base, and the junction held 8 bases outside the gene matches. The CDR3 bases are TGTGCCTGGAGTAAAGCTAGCGGGAGTAGGTCCTACAATGAGCAGTTCTTC. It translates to CAWSKASGSRSYNEQFF. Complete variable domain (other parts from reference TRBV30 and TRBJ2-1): SQTIHQWPATLVQPVGSPLSLECTVEGTSNPNLYWYRQAAGRGLQLLFYSVGIGQISSEVPQNLSASRPQDRQFILSSKKLLLSDSGFYLCAWSKASGSRSYNEQFFGPGTRLTVL.

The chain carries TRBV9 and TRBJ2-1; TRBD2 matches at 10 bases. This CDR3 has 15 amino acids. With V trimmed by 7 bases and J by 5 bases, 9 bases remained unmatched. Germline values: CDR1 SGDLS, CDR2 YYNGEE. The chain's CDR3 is CASGPPSGGDNEQFF. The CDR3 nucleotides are TGTGCCAGCGGGCCTCCTAGCGGGGGCGACAATGAGCAGTTCTTC.

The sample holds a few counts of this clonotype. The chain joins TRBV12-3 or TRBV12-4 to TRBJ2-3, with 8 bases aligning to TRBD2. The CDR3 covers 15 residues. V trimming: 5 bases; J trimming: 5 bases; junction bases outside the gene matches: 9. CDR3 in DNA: TGTGCCAGCAGTCCGGGGACTAGGAAGATAGATACGCAGTATTTT. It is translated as CASSPGTRKIDTQYF.

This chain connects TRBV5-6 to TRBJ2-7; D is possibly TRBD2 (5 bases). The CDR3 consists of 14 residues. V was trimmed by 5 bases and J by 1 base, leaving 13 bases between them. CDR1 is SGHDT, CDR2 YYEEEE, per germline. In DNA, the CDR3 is TGTGCCAGCAGGATGGCGGGTTCTTCCTACGAGCAGTACTTC. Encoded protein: CASRMAGSSYEQYF.

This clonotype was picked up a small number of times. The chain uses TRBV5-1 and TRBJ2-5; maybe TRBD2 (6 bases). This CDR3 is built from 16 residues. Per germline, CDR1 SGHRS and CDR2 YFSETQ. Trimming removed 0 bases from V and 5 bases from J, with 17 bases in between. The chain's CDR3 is CASSLASVSGSETQYF. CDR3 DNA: TGCGCCAGCAGCTTGGCTAGCGTTTCAGGGTCTGAGACCCAGTACTTC.

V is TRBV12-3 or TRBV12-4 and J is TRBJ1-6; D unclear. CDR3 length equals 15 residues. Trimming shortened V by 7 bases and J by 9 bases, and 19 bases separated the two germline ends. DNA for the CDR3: TGTGCCAGCACCCGACAAGCATGGACCAGTTCACCCCTCCACTTT. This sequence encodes CASTRQAWTSSPLHF.

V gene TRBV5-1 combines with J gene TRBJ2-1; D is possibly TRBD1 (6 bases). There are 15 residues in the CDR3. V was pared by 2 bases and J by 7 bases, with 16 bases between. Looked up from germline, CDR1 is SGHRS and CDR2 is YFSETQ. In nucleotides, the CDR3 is TGCGCCAGCAGCTTCCAGGGGTCTCGGTATAATGAGCAGTTCTTC. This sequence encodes CASSFQGSRYNEQFF.

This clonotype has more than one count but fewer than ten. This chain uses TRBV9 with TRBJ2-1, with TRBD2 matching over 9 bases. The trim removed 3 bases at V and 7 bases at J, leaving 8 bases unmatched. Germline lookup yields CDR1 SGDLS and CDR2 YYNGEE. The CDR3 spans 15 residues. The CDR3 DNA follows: TGTGCCAGCAGCGAGGGGACTAGCTGGAGGAATGAGCAGTTCTTC. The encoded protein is CASSEGTSWRNEQFF.

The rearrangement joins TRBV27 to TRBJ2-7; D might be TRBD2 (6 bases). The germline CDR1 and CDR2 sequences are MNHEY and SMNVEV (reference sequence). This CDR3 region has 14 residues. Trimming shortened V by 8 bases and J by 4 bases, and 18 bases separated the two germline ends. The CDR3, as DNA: TGTGCCAGCGGGACCTGGGACTCCAGATACGAGCAGTACTTC. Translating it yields CASGTWDSRYEQYF.

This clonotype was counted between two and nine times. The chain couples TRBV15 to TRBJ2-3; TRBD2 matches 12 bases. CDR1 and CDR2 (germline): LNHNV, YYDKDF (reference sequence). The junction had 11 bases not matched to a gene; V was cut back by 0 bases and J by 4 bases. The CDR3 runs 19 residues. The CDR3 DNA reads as TGTGCCACCAGCAGAGACAGGGGGACTAGCGGGTCCGCCGCAGATACGCAGTATTTT. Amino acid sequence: CATSRDRGTSGSAADTQYF.

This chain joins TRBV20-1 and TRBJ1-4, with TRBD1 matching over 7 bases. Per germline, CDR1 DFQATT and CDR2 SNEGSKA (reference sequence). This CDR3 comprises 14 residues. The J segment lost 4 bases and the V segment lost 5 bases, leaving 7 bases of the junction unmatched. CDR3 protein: CSAPWGTDNEKLFF. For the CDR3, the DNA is TGCAGTGCTCCCTGGGGGACAGATAATGAAAAACTGTTTTTT.

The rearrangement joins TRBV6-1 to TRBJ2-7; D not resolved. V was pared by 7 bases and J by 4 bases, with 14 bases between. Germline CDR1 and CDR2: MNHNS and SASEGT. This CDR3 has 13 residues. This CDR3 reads CASNRPQTYEQYF. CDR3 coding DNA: TGTGCCAGCAACCGGCCCCAGACTTACGAGCAGTACTTC.

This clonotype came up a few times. CDR3 nucleotide sequence: TGTGCCAGCAGCTTACTGACAGAGAACACTGAAGCTTTCTTT. Translation: CASSLLTENTEAFF. The chain couples TRBV7-2 to TRBJ1-1, with D possibly being TRBD1 (5 bases). CDR1 is SGHTA, CDR2 FQGNSA, per germline. V was shortened by 2 bases and J by 1 base, with 8 bases between the two germline ends. The CDR3 is made up of 14 amino acids.

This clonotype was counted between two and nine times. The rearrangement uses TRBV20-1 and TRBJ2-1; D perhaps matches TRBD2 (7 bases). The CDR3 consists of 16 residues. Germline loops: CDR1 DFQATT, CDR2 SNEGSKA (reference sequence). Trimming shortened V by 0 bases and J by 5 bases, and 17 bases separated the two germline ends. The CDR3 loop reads CSARDRVRGGHNEQFF. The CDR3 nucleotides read TGCAGTGCTAGAGATCGGGTGAGGGGGGGCCACAATGAGCAGTTCTTC.

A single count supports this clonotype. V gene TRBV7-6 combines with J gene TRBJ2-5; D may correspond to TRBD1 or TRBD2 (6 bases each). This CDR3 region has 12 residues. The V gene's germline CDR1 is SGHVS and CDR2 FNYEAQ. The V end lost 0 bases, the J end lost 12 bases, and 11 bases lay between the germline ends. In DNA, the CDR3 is TGTGCCAGCAGCTTAGCGTACGGGGGCGAGTACTTC. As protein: CASSLAYGGEYF. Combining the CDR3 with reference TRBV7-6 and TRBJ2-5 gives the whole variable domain GAGVSQSPRYKVTKRGQDVALRCDPISGHVSLYWYRQALGQGPEFLTYFNYEAQQDKSGLPNDRFSAERPEGSISTLTIQRTEQRDSAMYRCASSLAYGGEYFGPGTRLLVL.

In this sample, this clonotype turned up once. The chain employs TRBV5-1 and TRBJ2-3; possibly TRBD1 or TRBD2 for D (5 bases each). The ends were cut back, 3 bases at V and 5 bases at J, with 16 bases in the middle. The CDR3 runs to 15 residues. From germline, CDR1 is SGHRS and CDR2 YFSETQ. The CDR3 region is CASSSLEGRLDTQYF. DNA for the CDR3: TGCGCCAGCAGCTCCCTTGAGGGGCGTCTAGATACGCAGTATTTT.

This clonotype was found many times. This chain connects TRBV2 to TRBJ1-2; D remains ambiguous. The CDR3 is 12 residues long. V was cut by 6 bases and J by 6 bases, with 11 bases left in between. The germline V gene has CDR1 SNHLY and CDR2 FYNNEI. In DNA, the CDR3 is TGTGCCAGCAGCCCCAATGGGAATGGCTACACCTTC. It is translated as CASSPNGNGYTF.

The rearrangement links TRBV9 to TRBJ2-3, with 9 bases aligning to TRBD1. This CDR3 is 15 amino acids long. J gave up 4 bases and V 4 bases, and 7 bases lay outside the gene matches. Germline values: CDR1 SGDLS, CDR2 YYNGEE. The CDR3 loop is CASSSGDRVPDTQYF. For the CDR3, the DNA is TGTGCCAGCAGCTCGGGGGACAGGGTGCCAGATACGCAGTATTTT. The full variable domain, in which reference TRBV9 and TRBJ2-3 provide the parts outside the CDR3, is DSGVTQTPKHLITATGQRVTLRCSPRSGDLSVYWYQQSLDQGLQFLIQYYNGEERAKGNILERFSAQQFPDLHSELNLSSLELGDSALYFCASSSGDRVPDTQYFGPGTRLTVL.

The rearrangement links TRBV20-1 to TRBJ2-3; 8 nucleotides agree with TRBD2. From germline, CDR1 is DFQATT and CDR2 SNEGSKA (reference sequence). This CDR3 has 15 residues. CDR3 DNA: TGCAGGGCGTTAAACAGCGGGAGCGCCGCAGATACGCAGTATTTT. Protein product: CRALNSGSAADTQYF.

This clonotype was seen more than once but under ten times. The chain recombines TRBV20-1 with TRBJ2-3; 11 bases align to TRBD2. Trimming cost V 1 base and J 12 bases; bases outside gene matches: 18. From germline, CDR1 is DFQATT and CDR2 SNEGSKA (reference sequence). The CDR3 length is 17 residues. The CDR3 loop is CSARVVGGSGGAGLQYF. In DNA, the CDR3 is TGCAGTGCTAGAGTTGTGGGGGGTAGCGGGGGGGCCGGCCTTCAGTATTTT.

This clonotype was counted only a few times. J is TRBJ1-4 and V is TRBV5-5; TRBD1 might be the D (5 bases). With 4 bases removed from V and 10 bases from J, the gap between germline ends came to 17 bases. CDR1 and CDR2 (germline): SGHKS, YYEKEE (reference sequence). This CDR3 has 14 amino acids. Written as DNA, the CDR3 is TGTGCCAGCAGCGACGCGTCGGGGGGATCAAAACTGTTTTTT. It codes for CASSDASGGSKLFF.